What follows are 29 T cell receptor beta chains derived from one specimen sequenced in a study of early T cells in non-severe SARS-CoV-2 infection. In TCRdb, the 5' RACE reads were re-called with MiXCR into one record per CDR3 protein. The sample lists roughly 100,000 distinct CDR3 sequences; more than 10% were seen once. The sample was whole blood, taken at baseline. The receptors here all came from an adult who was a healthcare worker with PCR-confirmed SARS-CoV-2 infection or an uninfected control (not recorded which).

The CDR3 spells CASRDTNSYEQYF. The DNA for the CDR3 is TGTGCCAGCAGGGACACCAACTCCTACGAGCAGTACTTC. This chain uses TRBV7-6 with TRBJ2-7, with TRBD1 as a possible D gene (5 bases). Trimming stripped 6 bases from V and 0 bases from J, with 9 bases between. Germline CDR1 is SGHVS and CDR2 is FNYEAQ. CDR3 length: 13 amino acids.

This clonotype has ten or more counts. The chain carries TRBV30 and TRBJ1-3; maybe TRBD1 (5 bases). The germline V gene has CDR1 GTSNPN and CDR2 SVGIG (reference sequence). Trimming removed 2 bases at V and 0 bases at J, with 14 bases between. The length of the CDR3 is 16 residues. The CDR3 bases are TGTGCCTGGAGTAGGGGCTCCCCTAGCTCTGGAAACACCATATATTTT. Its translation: CAWSRGSPSSGNTIYF.

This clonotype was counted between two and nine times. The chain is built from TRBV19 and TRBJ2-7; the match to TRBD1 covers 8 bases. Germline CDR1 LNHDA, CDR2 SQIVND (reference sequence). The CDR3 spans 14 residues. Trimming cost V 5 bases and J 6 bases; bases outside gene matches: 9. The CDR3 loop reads CASSAGQGRTEQYF. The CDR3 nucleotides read TGTGCCAGTAGTGCAGGACAGGGCCGTACCGAGCAGTACTTC.

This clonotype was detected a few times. In nucleotides, the CDR3 is TGTGCCAGCAGTGAAGGACTGGATTCCTACAATGAGCAGTTCTTC. Translation gives CASSEGLDSYNEQFF. V gene TRBV2 combines with J gene TRBJ2-1; D is ambiguous. V lost 1 base and J lost 1, with 8 bases in between. Germline-derived CDR1 and CDR2 are SNHLY and FYNNEI. The CDR3 has 15 residues. Complete variable domain (other parts from reference TRBV2 and TRBJ2-1): EPEVTQTPSHQVTQMGQEVILRCVPISNHLYFYWYRQILGQKVEFLVSFYNNEISEKSEIFDDQFSVERPDGSNFTLKIRSTKLEDSAMYFCASSEGLDSYNEQFFGPGTRLTVL.

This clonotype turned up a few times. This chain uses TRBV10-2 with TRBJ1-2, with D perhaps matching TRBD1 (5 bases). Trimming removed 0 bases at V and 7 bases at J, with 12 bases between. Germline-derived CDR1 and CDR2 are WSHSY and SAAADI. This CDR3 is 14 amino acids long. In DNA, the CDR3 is TGCGCCAGCAGTGAGTCCGGGGGACGTCGTGGCTACACCTTC. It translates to CASSESGGRRGYTF.

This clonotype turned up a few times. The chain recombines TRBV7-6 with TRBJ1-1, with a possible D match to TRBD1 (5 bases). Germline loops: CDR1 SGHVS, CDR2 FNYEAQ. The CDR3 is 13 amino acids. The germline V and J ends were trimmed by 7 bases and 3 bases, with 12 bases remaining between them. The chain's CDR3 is CASTKGPDTEAFF. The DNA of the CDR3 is TGTGCCAGCACTAAGGGGCCCGACACTGAAGCTTTCTTT.

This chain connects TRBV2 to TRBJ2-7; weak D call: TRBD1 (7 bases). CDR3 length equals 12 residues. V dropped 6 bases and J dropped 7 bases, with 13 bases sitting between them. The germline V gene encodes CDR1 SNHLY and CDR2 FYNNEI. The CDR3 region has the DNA TGTGCCAGCAGCGTCCAGGGGGGAGAGCAGTACTTC. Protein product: CASSVQGGEQYF. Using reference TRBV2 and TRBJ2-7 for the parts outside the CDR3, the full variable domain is EPEVTQTPSHQVTQMGQEVILRCVPISNHLYFYWYRQILGQKVEFLVSFYNNEISEKSEIFDDQFSVERPDGSNFTLKIRSTKLEDSAMYFCASSVQGGEQYFGPGTRLTVT.

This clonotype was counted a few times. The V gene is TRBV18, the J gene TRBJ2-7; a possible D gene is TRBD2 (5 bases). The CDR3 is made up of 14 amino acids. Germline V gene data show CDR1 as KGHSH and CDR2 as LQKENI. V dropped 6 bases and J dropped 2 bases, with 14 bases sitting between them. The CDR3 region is CASSPGIQTYEQYF. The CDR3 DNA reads TGTGCCAGCTCGCCCGGGATACAGACCTACGAGCAGTACTTC.

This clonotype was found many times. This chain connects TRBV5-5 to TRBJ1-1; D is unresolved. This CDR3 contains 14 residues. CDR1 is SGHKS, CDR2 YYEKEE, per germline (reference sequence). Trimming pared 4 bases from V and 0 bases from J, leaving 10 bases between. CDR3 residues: CASSPTQMNTEAFF. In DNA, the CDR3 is TGTGCCAGCAGCCCGACACAGATGAACACTGAAGCTTTCTTT. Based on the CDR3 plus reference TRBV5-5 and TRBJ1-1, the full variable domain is DAGVTQSPTHLIKTRGQQVTLRCSPISGHKSVSWYQQVLGQGPQFIFQYYEKEERGRGNFPDRFSARQFPNYSSELNVNALLLGDSALYLCASSPTQMNTEAFFGQGTRLTVV.

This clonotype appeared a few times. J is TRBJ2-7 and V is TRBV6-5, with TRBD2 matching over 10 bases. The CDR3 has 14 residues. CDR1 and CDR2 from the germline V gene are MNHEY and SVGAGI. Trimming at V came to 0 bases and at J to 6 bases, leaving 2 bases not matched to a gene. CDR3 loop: CASSYSAGGREQYF. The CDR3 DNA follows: TGTGCCAGCAGTTACTCAGCGGGGGGGCGCGAGCAGTACTTC.

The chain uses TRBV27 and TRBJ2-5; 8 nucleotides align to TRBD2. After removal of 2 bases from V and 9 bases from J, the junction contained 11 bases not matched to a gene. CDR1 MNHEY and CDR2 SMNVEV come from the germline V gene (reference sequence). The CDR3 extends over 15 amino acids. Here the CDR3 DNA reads TGTGCCAGCAGTTTAGAAGCGGGAGCGGAGGGGGCCCAGTACTTC. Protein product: CASSLEAGAEGAQYF.

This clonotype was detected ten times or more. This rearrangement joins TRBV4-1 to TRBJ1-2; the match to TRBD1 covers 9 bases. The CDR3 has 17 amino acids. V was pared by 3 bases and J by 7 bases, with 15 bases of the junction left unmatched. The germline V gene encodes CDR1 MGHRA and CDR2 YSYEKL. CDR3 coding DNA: TGCGCCAGCAGCCACGGCGTCACAGGGGGCGCGGGAGTTGGCTACACCTTC. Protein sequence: CASSHGVTGGAGVGYTF.

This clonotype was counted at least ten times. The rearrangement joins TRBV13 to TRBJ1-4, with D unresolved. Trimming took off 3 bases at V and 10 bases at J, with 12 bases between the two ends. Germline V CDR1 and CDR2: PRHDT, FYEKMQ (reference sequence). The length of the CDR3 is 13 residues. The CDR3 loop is CASSLRVVGKLFF. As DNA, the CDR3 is TGTGCCAGCAGCTTGAGAGTTGTGGGAAAACTGTTTTTT.

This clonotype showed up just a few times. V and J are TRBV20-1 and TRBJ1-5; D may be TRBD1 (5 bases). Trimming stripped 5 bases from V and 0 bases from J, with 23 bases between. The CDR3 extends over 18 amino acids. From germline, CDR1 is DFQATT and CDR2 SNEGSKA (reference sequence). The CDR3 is CSAYPRQIGSHSNQPQHF. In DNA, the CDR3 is TGCAGTGCTTATCCTAGACAGATAGGATCTCATAGCAATCAGCCCCAGCATTTT.

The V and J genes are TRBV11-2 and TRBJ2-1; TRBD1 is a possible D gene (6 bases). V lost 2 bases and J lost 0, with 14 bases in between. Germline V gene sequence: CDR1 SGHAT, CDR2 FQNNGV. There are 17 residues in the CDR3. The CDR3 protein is CASSLPQDSRSYNEQFF. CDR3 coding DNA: TGTGCCAGCAGCTTACCCCAGGACAGCCGCTCCTACAATGAGCAGTTCTTC.

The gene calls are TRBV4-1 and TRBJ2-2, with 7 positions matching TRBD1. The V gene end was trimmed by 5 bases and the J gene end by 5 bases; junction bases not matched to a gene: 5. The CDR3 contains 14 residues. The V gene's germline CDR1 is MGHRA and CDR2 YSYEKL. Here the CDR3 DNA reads TGCGCCAGCAGCATTAAACAGGGGACCGGGGAGCTGTTTTTT. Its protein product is CASSIKQGTGELFF.

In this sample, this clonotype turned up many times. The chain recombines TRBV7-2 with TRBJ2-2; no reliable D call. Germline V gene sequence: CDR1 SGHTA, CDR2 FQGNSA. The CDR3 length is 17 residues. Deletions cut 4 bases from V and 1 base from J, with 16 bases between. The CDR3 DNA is TGTGCCAGCAGCTCCAAAGTGAAAACTTTGAACACCGGGGAGCTGTTTTTT. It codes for CASSSKVKTLNTGELFF.

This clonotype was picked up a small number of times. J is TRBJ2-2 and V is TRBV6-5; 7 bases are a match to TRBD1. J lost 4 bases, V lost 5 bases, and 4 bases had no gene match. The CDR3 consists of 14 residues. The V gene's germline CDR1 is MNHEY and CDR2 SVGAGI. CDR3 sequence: CASSKGQATGELFF. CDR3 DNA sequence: TGTGCCAGCAGTAAAGGACAGGCCACCGGGGAGCTGTTTTTT.

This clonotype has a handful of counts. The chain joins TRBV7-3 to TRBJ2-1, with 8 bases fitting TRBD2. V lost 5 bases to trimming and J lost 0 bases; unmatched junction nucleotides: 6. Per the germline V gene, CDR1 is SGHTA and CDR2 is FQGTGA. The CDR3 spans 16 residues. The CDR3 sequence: CASSPGGGSSYNEQFF. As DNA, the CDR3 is TGTGCCAGCAGCCCGGGCGGGGGGAGCTCCTACAATGAGCAGTTCTTC.

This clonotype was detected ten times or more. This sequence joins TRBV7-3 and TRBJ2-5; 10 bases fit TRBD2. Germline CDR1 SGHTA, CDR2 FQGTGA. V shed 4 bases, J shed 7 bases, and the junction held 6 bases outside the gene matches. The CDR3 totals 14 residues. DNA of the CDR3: TGTGCCAGCAGCTCCCCCCTAGCGGGAGCGACCCAGTACTTC. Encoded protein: CASSSPLAGATQYF.

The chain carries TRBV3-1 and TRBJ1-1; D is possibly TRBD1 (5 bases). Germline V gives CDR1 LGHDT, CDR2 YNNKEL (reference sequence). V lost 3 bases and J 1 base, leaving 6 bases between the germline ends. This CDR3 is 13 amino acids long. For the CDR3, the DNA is TGTGCCAGCAGCCACAGGGAGAACACTGAAGCTTTCTTT. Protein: CASSHRENTEAFF. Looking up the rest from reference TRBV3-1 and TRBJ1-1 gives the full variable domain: DTAVSQTPKYLVTQMGNDKSIKCEQNLGHDTMYWYKQDSKKFLKIMFSYNNKELIINETVPNRFSPKSPDKAHLNLHINSLELGDSAVYFCASSHRENTEAFFGQGTRLTVV.

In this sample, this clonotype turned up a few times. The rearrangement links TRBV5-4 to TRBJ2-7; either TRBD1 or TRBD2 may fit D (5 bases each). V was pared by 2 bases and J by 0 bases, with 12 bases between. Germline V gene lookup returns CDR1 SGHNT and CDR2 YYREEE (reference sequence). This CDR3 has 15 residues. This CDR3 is CASSFGGIGSYEQYF. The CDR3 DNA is TGTGCCAGCAGCTTTGGGGGTATAGGCTCCTACGAGCAGTACTTC.

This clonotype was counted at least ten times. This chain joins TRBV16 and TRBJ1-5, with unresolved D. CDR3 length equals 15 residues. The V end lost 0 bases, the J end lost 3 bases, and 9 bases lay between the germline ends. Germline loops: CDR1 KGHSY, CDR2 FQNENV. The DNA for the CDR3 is TGTGCCAGCAGCCAATCGCAGGAGTACAATCAGCCCCAGCATTTT. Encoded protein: CASSQSQEYNQPQHF. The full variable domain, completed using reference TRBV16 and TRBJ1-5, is GEEVAQTPKHLVRGEGQKAKLYCAPIKGHSYVFWYQQVLKNEFKFLISFQNENVFDETGMPKERFSAKCLPNSPCSLEIQATKLEDSAVYFCASSQSQEYNQPQHFGDGTRLSIL.

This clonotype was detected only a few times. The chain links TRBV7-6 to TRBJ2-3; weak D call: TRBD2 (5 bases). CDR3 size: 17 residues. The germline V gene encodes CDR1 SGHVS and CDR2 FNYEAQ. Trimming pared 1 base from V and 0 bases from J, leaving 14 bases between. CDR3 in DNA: TGTGCCAGCAGCTTAGTCCGAGGGCCCTATAGCACAGATACGCAGTATTTT. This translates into CASSLVRGPYSTDTQYF.

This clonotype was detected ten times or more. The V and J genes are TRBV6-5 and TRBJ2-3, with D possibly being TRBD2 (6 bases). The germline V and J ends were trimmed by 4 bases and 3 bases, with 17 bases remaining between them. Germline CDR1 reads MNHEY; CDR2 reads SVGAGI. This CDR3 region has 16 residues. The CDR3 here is CASSSLVPAGTDTQYF. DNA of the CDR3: TGTGCCAGCAGTTCCCTTGTCCCGGCGGGGACAGATACGCAGTATTTT.

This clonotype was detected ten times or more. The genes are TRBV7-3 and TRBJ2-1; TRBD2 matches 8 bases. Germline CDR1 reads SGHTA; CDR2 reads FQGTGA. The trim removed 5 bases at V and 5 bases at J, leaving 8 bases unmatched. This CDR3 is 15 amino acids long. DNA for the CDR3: TGTGCCAGCAGCCCCCCCGGGACTAGTAACAATGAGCAGTTCTTC. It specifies CASSPPGTSNNEQFF.

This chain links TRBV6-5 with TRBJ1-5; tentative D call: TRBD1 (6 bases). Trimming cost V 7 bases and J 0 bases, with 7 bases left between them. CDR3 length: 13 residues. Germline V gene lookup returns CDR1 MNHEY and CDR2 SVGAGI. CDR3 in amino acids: CASKQGSNQPQHF. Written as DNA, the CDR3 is TGTGCCAGCAAACAGGGTAGCAATCAGCCCCAGCATTTT.

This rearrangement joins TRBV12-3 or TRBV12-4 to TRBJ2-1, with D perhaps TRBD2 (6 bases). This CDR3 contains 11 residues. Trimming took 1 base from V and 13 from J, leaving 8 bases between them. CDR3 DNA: TGTGCCAGCAGTTTAGGACTAGATCAGTTCTTC. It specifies CASSLGLDQFF.

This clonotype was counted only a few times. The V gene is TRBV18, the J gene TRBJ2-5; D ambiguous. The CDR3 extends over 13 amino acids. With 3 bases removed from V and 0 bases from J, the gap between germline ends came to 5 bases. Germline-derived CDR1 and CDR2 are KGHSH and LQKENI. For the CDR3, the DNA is TGTGCCAGCTCACCCCTCCACCAAGAGACCCAGTACTTC. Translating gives CASSPLHQETQYF.